Following are 17 T cell receptor beta chains from one sample sequenced in a study of blood T cells in healthy people across ages. Primers used in a second PCR of about 6 to 11 cycles were a sample-barcoded 5' primer and a J-beta primer mix. TCRdb called the 5' RACE reads again in MiXCR, with one record for every CDR3 protein. Among some 1.6 million distinct CDR3 sequences listed, 34% were seen once. Sequencing was carried out using blood. The receptors were gathered from a woman under 40 in good health.

This clonotype was detected a few times. V gene TRBV20-1 combines with J gene TRBJ2-1, with 10 bases matching TRBD2. The CDR3 has 14 amino acids. V trimming: 0 bases; J trimming: 9 bases; junction bases outside the gene matches: 5. Germline V gene sequence: CDR1 DFQATT, CDR2 SNEGSKA (reference sequence). CDR3 residues: CSARDTSGEVEQFF. CDR3 in DNA: TGCAGTGCTAGAGACACTAGCGGGGAGGTTGAGCAGTTCTTC.

The rearrangement links TRBV5-1 to TRBJ1-2, with TRBD1 matching over 8 bases. Germline trimming cut 2 bases from V and 6 bases from J; bases unmatched to any gene: 9. This CDR3 comprises 15 residues. Looked up from germline, CDR1 is SGHRS and CDR2 is YFSETQ. This CDR3 reads CASSLAGGPFDGYTF. In DNA form, the CDR3 reads TGCGCCAGCAGCTTAGCAGGGGGCCCCTTTGATGGCTACACCTTC.

The chain carries TRBV9 and TRBJ2-3; no firm D call. The CDR3 runs to 13 residues. Germline loops: CDR1 SGDLS, CDR2 YYNGEE. V dropped 2 bases and J dropped 5 bases, with 9 bases sitting between them. CDR3 sequence reads: CASSVSAKDTQYF. The CDR3 DNA reads TGTGCCAGCAGCGTGAGTGCAAAAGATACGCAGTATTTT.

This chain joins TRBV14 and TRBJ2-7; 7 positions match TRBD1. Per the germline V gene, CDR1 is SGHDN and CDR2 is FVKESK. V was pared by 0 bases and J by 3 bases, with 5 bases of the junction left unmatched. The CDR3 runs to 15 residues. The CDR3 DNA follows: TGTGCCAGCAGCCAAGAAACAGGGGCTGACTACGAGCAGTACTTC. It encodes CASSQETGADYEQYF.

This clonotype was seen many times. The J gene is TRBJ2-5, the V gene TRBV29-1; no firm D call. The CDR3 loop spans 12 amino acids. Germline CDR1 is SQVTM and CDR2 is ANQGSEA. V was trimmed by 4 bases and J by 1 base, leaving 7 bases between them. CDR3 residues: CSVGPPQETQYF. The CDR3 DNA reads as TGCAGCGTTGGACCACCCCAAGAGACCCAGTACTTC.

Regarding this clonotype: One end of the junction varies from germline; a read error may be responsible. This sequence joins TRBV13 and TRBJ1-2, with a possible D match to TRBD1 (5 bases). The germline V gene encodes CDR1 PRHDT and CDR2 FYEKMQ (reference sequence). The CDR3 runs 14 residues. Written as DNA, the CDR3 is TGTGCCAGCAGCCACACAGGCGCCGGCTATGGCTGCACCTTC. Translated, it gives CASSHTGAGYGCTF.

The chain employs TRBV6-2 or TRBV6-3 and TRBJ1-1; the match to TRBD1 covers 7 bases. The germline V gene has CDR1 MNHEY and CDR2 SVGEGT. The V and J ends lost 6 bases and 6 bases, in that order; junction bases with no gene match: 16. This CDR3 spans 16 amino acids. The CDR3 DNA reads TGTGCCAGCAGATTTCGGTTGGGGACAGCGGGCTCTGAAGCTTTCTTT. Its translation: CASRFRLGTAGSEAFF.

This chain joins TRBV29-1 and TRBJ2-7, with 8 bases that match TRBD1. This CDR3 spans 13 amino acids. Germline CDR1 is SQVTM and CDR2 is ANQGSEA. Trimming took 4 bases from V and 4 from J; bases not matched to a gene: 6. The DNA of the CDR3 is TGCAGCGTTGGGAGTCGACAGGGGTACGAGCAGTACTTC. It specifies CSVGSRQGYEQYF.

This clonotype has only a few counts. This chain uses TRBV3-1 with TRBJ1-4, with a weak D call TRBD1 (6 bases). Between the trimmed V and J ends, which lost 2 bases and 8 bases, there was a span of 15 bases. This CDR3 is built from 15 residues. Germline V gene sequence: CDR1 LGHDT, CDR2 YNNKEL (reference sequence). The CDR3 nucleotides read TGTGCCAGCAGCCAATCGCGGGGGCTGGGCGAAAAACTGTTTTTT. Residues: CASSQSRGLGEKLFF.

The chain combines TRBV4-1 with TRBJ1-2; D is uncertain. V was shortened by 1 base and J by 0 bases, with 6 bases between the two germline ends. The CDR3 has 14 amino acids. In germline, CDR1 is MGHRA, CDR2 YSYEKL. Here the CDR3 DNA reads TGCGCCAGCAGCCAAGCCCTTTCTAACTATGGCTACACCTTC. It codes for CASSQALSNYGYTF.

With regard to this clonotype: An end of the junction differs from the germline gene, which may be a read error. V gene TRBV11-1 combines with J gene TRBJ2-1; no firm D call. The CDR3 consists of 21 residues. CDR1 is SGHAT and CDR2 is FQDESV in the germline V gene (reference sequence). The CDR3 DNA sequence: TGTGCCAGTCAGGATCCTCAAAGGAGAGCTAATTCACTTACCACCTACAATGGGCAGTTCTTC. Translation gives CASQDPQRRANSLTTYNGQFF.

This clonotype showed up many times. The chain couples TRBV5-6 to TRBJ2-1; D possibly corresponds to TRBD1 (6 bases). V was cut by 3 bases and J by 1 base, with 8 bases left in between. The CDR3 runs 14 residues. The germline CDR1 and CDR2 sequences are SGHDT and YYEEEE. The CDR3 coding sequence is TGTGCCAGCAGCTCCGACAGGTCCTACAATGAGCAGTTCTTC. It specifies CASSSDRSYNEQFF.

The CDR3 region has the DNA TGTGCCACCAGCAACGGTAACTATGGCTACACCTTC. It codes for CATSNGNYGYTF. The chain combines TRBV15 with TRBJ1-2; no definite D call. Trimming left V 4 bases short and J 1 base short, with 4 bases between. The CDR3 extends over 12 amino acids. CDR1 and CDR2 from the germline V gene are LNHNV and YYDKDF (reference sequence). Complete variable domain (other parts from reference TRBV15 and TRBJ1-2): DAMVIQNPRYQVTQFGKPVTLSCSQTLNHNVMYWYQQKSSQAPKLLFHYYDKDFNNEADTPDNFQSRRPNTSFCFLDIRSPGLGDTAMYLCATSNGNYGYTFGSGTRLTVV.

The sample holds one count of this clonotype. The chain recombines TRBV20-1 with TRBJ2-3, with 7 bases that match TRBD1. The CDR3 has 13 residues. The junction had 3 bases not matched to a gene; V was cut back by 3 bases and J by 3 bases. Germline loops: CDR1 DFQATT, CDR2 SNEGSKA (reference sequence). CDR3 sequence reads: CSASMTGTDTQYF. CDR3 bases: TGCAGTGCTAGTATGACAGGGACAGATACGCAGTATTTT.

This clonotype turned up a few times. The chain uses TRBV29-1 and TRBJ2-4; 7 nucleotides align to TRBD1. The closer fit of TRBJ2-7 to the DNA end suggests the J call may be wrong. The germline CDR1 and CDR2 sequences are SQVTM and ANQGSEA. This CDR3 contains 11 residues. CDR3 sequence reads: CSATGDREQYF. In DNA form, the CDR3 reads TGCAGCGCCACAGGGGACCGCGAGCAGTACTTC.

The V call is TRBV28, the J call TRBJ2-7; 8 bases agree with TRBD1. The CDR3 contains 15 residues. The J segment lost 4 bases and the V segment lost 3 bases, leaving 8 bases of the junction unmatched. Germline-derived CDR1 and CDR2 are MDHEN and SYDVKM. The CDR3 bases are TGTGCCAGCAGTTTCAGCAACAGGGGGGCTTACGAGCAGTACTTC. This gives the protein CASSFSNRGAYEQYF. The whole variable domain, remainder taken from reference TRBV28 and TRBJ2-7, is DVKVTQSSRYLVKRTGEKVFLECVQDMDHENMFWYRQDPGLGLRLIYFSYDVKMKEKGDIPEGYSVSREKKERFSLILESASTNQTSMYLCASSFSNRGAYEQYFGPGTRLTVT.

A few counts support this clonotype. The genes are TRBV12-3 or TRBV12-4 and TRBJ2-7, with D unclear. The length of the CDR3 is 13 residues. Trimming stripped 4 bases from V and 6 bases from J, with 13 bases between. CDR3 region: CASSYHSLGEQYF. DNA of the CDR3: TGTGCCAGCAGTTATCACAGTCTGGGCGAGCAGTACTTC.